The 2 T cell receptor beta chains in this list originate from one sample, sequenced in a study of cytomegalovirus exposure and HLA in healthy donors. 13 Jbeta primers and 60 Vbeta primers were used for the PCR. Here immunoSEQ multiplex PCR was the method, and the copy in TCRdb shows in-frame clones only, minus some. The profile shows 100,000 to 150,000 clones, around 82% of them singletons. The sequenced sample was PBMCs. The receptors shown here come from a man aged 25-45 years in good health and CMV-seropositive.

The CDR3 nucleotides read TGCGCCAGCAGCCAAGATCCCCTCGGGGGATCCACCGGGGAGCTGTTTTTT. Translation gives CASSQDPLGGSTGELFF. The chain combines TRBV4-3 with TRBJ2-2; possible D gene TRBD2, 6 bases. The germline V gene encodes CDR1 LGHNA and CDR2 YSLEER. The CDR3 length is 17 residues. V was shortened by 0 bases and J by 4 bases, with 15 bases between the two germline ends.

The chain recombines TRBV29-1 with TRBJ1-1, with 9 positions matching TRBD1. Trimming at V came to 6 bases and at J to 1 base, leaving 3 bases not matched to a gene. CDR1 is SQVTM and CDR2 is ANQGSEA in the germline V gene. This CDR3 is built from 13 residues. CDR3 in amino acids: CSVGGQGNTEAFF. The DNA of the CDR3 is TGCAGCGTGGGGGGACAGGGGAACACTGAAGCTTTCTTT.